This is a list of T cell receptor beta chains from one sample in a study of cytotoxic CD8 clonotypes in ibrutinib-treated CLL. The method was immunoSEQ multiplex PCR; TCRdb's version includes in-frame clones alone and lacks a portion of them. The repertoire includes fewer than 200,000 clones, more than 80% of them detected once, and about 4.5% sits in the top ten. The source material was PBMCs, sampled after 24 months of ibrutinib treatment. These receptors were obtained from a human donor with chronic lymphocytic leukemia. Each CDR3 is given with its conserved first and last residue. A D gene is named only where the DNA matches it firmly. The size field is filled for only some rows; it gives once, few, many or a size class.

once | TRBD1 | TRBJ2-5 | TRBV10-3 | TGTGCCATCAGTGAGCCGGGGACAGGGGGTCGTGAGACCCAGTACTTC | CAISEPGTGGRETQYF
NA | TRBD1 | TRBJ2-5 | TRBV7-9 | TGTGCCAGCAGCTCCAGGACAGGGGGCTTAGAGACCCAGTACTTC | CASSSRTGGLETQYF
NA | TRBD1 | TRBJ2-7 | TRBV10-3 | TGTGCCATCAGTTCTCCGGGACAGGGTAAATACGAGCAGTACTTC | CAISSPGQGKYEQYF
NA | NA | TRBJ1-3 | TRBV28 | TGTGCCAGCAGTTTACCTGGGAGGGGCCCCTCTGGAAACACCATATATTTT | CASSLPGRGPSGNTIYF
NA | NA | TRBJ2-1 | TRBV7-9 | TGTGCCAGCAGCCCCCCCGGCGGGTCCTACAATGAGCAGTTCTTC | CASSPPGGSYNEQFF
few | NA | TRBJ1-6 | TRBV27 | TGTGCCAGCAGACCCCTCACAGGAGGTAATTCACCCCTCCACTTT | CASRPLTGGNSPLHF
NA | TRBD1 | TRBJ1-3 | TRBV9 | TGTGCCAGCAGCGCCTTCGGACAGGCATACTCTGGAAACACCATATATTTT | CASSAFGQAYSGNTIYF
NA | TRBD2 | TRBJ2-7 | TRBV18 | TGTGCCAGCTCACCATTCGCGGGACTAGCGGGACCCCGCTCCTACGAGCAGTACTTC | CASSPFAGLAGPRSYEQYF
NA | TRBD1 | TRBJ1-2 | TRBV5-4 | TGTGCCAGCAGCTTGGGGGACAGGGGTCTCTATGGCTACACCTTC | CASSLGDRGLYGYTF
NA | TRBD1 | TRBJ1-2 | TRBV28 | TGTGCCGGGAGAAGGACAGGGCGCTATGGCTACACCTTC | CAGRRTGRYGYTF
NA | TRBD2 | TRBJ2-3 | TRBV4-2 | TGTGCCAGCAGCCAGGCCGCCCGGGGGGGACACACAGATACGCAGTATTTT | CASSQAARGGHTDTQYF
NA | NA | TRBJ2-7 | TRBV11-2 | TGTGCCAGCAGCTTAGGGGCGGGGACGTCCTACGAGCAGTACTTC | CASSLGAGTSYEQYF
NA | NA | TRBJ1-4 | TRBV6-6 | TGTGCCAGCAGTTACCGAGATGAAAAACTGTTTTTT | CASSYRDEKLFF
once | NA | TRBJ1-1 | TRBV7-9 | TGTGCCAGCAGCTTGGGCAGGGGGAACACTGAAGCTTTCTTT | CASSLGRGNTEAFF
NA | TRBD1 | TRBJ1-3 | TRBV6-5 | TGTGCCAGCAGACCACAGGGGGCGCCTGGAAACACCATATATTTT | CASRPQGAPGNTIYF
NA | NA | TRBJ2-2 | TRBV18 | TGTGCCAGCACCTGGACAGCCCTTAACACCGGGGAGCTGTTTTTT | CASTWTALNTGELFF
NA | TRBD1 | TRBJ2-7 | TRBV6-6 | TGTGCCAGCAGTCCTACAGGGGGCCAATTCACTTACGAGCAGTACTTC | CASSPTGGQFTYEQYF
NA | NA | TRBJ1-3 | TRBV6-1 | TGTGCCAGCAGTGAAGACAGGGTATTCTCTGGAAACACCATATATTTT | CASSEDRVFSGNTIYF
NA | NA | TRBJ1-5 | TRBV21-1 | TGTGCCAGCAGCTTGGACACATACAATCAGCCCCAGCATTTT | CASSLDTYNQPQHF
NA | NA | TRBJ1-1 | TRBV27 | TGTGCCAGCAGCCCAACCCGGGACGGTAACACTGAAGCTTTCTTT | CASSPTRDGNTEAFF
NA | NA | TRBJ2-6 | TRBV9 | TGTGCCAGCAGCGTAGGACAAGGGGCCCCTGGGGCCAACGTCCTGACTTTC | CASSVGQGAPGANVLTF
NA | NA | TRBJ1-1 | TRBV28 | TGTGCCAGCAGTTCGCTGGACGTGACTGAAGCTTTCTTT | CASSSLDVTEAFF
NA | NA | TRBJ1-4 | TRBV9 | TGTGCCAGCAGCCCACCGGGAGGGGCCCGAGAAAAACTGTTTTTT | CASSPPGGAREKLFF
once | NA | TRBJ1-4 | TRBV9 | TGTGCCAGCAGCCGTACGGGGGGGACTGAAAAACTGTTTTTT | CASSRTGGTEKLFF
NA | NA | TRBJ1-2 | TRBV18 | TGTGCCAGCTCACCAGGGCGGGGGATCCAGCGGGGCTACACCTTC | CASSPGRGIQRGYTF
few | NA | TRBJ1-5 | TRBV2 | TGTGCCAGCAGTTCAACGGGGCCTCGTCCCCAGCATTTT | CASSSTGPRPQHF
NA | TRBD2 | TRBJ2-1 | TRBV29-1 | TGCAGCGCCCCCCCGGGAGCGGGAGGGCCGCCGCAGTTCTTC | CSAPPGAGGPPQFF
NA | NA | TRBJ1-5 | TRBV6-5 | TGTGCCAGCAGTCCAAGCAATCAGCCCCAGCATTTT | CASSPSNQPQHF
few | NA | TRBJ2-3 | TRBV7-3 | TGTGCCAGCAGCTCATGGGGGATGAACACAGATACGCAGTATTTT | CASSSWGMNTDTQYF